Below are 27 T cell receptor beta chains sequenced from a single sample in a study of OX40 agonist ivuxolimab in advanced cancers. Assay: immunoSEQ multiplex PCR; the TCRdb copy retains only in-frame clones and omits some. The data hold about 150,000 clones, with roughly 91% observed a single time. This specimen consisted of CD4+ or CD8+ T cells sorted from blood, obtained in a trial of the OX40 agonist ivuxolimab. These receptors were taken from an adult with an advanced solid tumor such as melanoma, head and neck, liver or kidney cancer.

The chain has TRBV4-1 and TRBJ2-7; TRBD1 matches 7 bases. Germline lookup yields CDR1 MGHRA and CDR2 YSYEKL. CDR3 size: 15 residues. V shed 4 bases, J shed 0 bases, and the junction held 6 bases outside the gene matches. As DNA, the CDR3 is TGCGCCAGCAGCCTAAGGACAGGAGGCTCCTACGAGCAGTACTTC. Its translation is CASSLRTGGSYEQYF.

The V and J genes are TRBV6-6 and TRBJ2-3; no clear D. The germline gives CDR1 MNHNY, CDR2 SVGAGI (reference sequence). Trimming took off 0 bases at V and 2 bases at J, with 9 bases between the two ends. The CDR3 extends over 15 amino acids. The CDR3 region is CASSYSMPHTDTQYF. DNA of the CDR3: TGTGCCAGCAGTTACTCGATGCCCCACACAGATACGCAGTATTTT.

The chain has TRBV7-9 and TRBJ2-4; unclear D gene. Germline CDR1 is SEHNR and CDR2 is FQNEAQ (reference sequence). The CDR3 is made up of 12 amino acids. V lost 2 bases to trimming and J lost 7 bases, with 6 bases between them. The CDR3 here is CASSLRANIQYF. CDR3 coding DNA: TGTGCCAGCAGCTTAAGAGCGAACATTCAGTACTTC. Based on the CDR3 plus reference TRBV7-9 and TRBJ2-4, the full variable domain is DTGVSQNPRHKITKRGQNVTFRCDPISEHNRLYWYRQTLGQGPEFLTYFQNEAQLEKSRLLSDRFSAERPKGSFSTLEIQRTEQGDSAMYLCASSLRANIQYFGAGTRLSVL.

As regards this clone: Sequence at one end of the junction differs from germline and may be a read error. This sequence joins TRBV6-1 and TRBJ2-3; D is ambiguous. Germline CDR1 and CDR2: MNHNS and SASEGT. The CDR3 sequence is 11 residues long. The CDR3 coding sequence is TGTGCCAGCAGTGAAGTGCGGAGCCCCCATTTT. It translates to CASSEVRSPHF.

J is TRBJ1-6 and V is TRBV4-3, with TRBD1 as a possible D gene (5 bases). Germline V CDR1 and CDR2: LGHNA, YSLEER. The V end was cut by 1 base, the J end by 0 bases, with 10 bases between. This CDR3 is 17 amino acids long. The CDR3 region has the DNA TGCGCCAGCAGCCAAGGAGGGACTAGCTCCTATAATTCACCCCTCCACTTT. Its translation is CASSQGGTSSYNSPLHF.

CDR3 bases: TGCGCCAGCACCTTCGGGGAGGGGGGCTATGGCTACACCTTC. Translation gives CASTFGEGGYGYTF. The V gene is TRBV5-1, the J gene TRBJ1-2; maybe TRBD1 (6 bases). Trimming left V 6 bases short and J 4 bases short, with 16 bases between. Germline assignment: CDR1 SGHRS and CDR2 YFSETQ. This CDR3 comprises 14 residues.

The chain couples TRBV7-2 to TRBJ1-6; D unclear. The germline gives CDR1 SGHTA, CDR2 FQGNSA. This CDR3 contains 14 residues. The V end lost 1 base, the J end lost 6 bases, and 7 bases lay between the germline ends. CDR3 bases: TGTGCCAGCAGCTTAGGACACACTAATTCACCCCTCCACTTT. Protein sequence: CASSLGHTNSPLHF.

This rearrangement joins TRBV6-6 to TRBJ2-7; no reliable D call. CDR3 length: 15 residues. V was trimmed by 0 bases and J by 4 bases, leaving 13 bases between them. Germline values: CDR1 MNHNY, CDR2 SVGAGI (reference sequence). DNA of the CDR3: TGTGCCAGCAGTTACTCGAATGGCTGGGGTTACGAGCAGTACTTC. It codes for CASSYSNGWGYEQYF.

The genes are TRBV19 and TRBJ2-7; perhaps TRBD1 as D (6 bases). Trimming removed 3 bases from V and 2 bases from J, with 20 bases in between. The CDR3 runs 17 residues. Germline CDR1 reads LNHDA; CDR2 reads SQIVND (reference sequence). The DNA for the CDR3 is TGTGCCAGTAGTATCCGGACCGGAAGAGGGACAACCTACGAGCAGTACTTC. It encodes CASSIRTGRGTTYEQYF.

This chain connects TRBV5-1 to TRBJ2-2; TRBD2 matches 10 bases. The germline V gene encodes CDR1 SGHRS and CDR2 YFSETQ. Trimming at V came to 3 bases and at J to 1 base, leaving 6 bases not matched to a gene. The CDR3 totals 17 residues. The CDR3 bases are TGCGCCAGCAGCTCTCCTAGCGGGAGTCAGAACACCGGGGAGCTGTTTTTT. Its translation: CASSSPSGSQNTGELFF.

The chain combines TRBV1 with TRBJ1-4. TRBV1 is designated a pseudogene. CDR3 length equals 15 residues. Here the CDR3 reads CTSSQDSGREEKLFF. The CDR3 DNA reads TGCACCAGCAGCCAAGATTCAGGGAGGGAGGAAAAACTGTTTTTT.

The chain couples TRBV4-1 to TRBJ2-3, with 8 bases matching TRBD1. Germline trimming cut 4 bases from V and 0 bases from J; bases unmatched to any gene: 21. The CDR3 is 21 amino acids. Germline lookup yields CDR1 MGHRA and CDR2 YSYEKL. The CDR3, as DNA: TGCGCCAGCAGCCGAGACTTTCTCAGGGGGCAATTCCCCTTTAGCACAGATACGCAGTATTTT. It translates to CASSRDFLRGQFPFSTDTQYF.

The rearrangement joins TRBV7-2 to TRBJ2-2, with D maybe TRBD1 (5 bases). The CDR3 is made up of 18 amino acids. Per the germline V gene, CDR1 is SGHTA and CDR2 is FQGNSA. V lost 2 bases and J lost 0, with 16 bases in between. CDR3 sequence reads: CASSLLSFGQANTGELFF. In nucleotides, the CDR3 is TGTGCCAGCAGCTTATTAAGTTTTGGACAAGCGAACACCGGGGAGCTGTTTTTT. The full variable domain, in which reference TRBV7-2 and TRBJ2-2 provide the parts outside the CDR3, is GAGVSQSPSNKVTEKGKDVELRCDPISGHTALYWYRQSLGQGLEFLIYFQGNSAPDKSGLPSDRFSAERTGGSVSTLTIQRTQQEDSAVYLCASSLLSFGQANTGELFFGEGSRLTVL.

V usage is TRBV27 and J usage is TRBJ2-3; perhaps TRBD2 as D (5 bases). Between the trimmed V and J ends, which lost 5 bases and 2 bases, there was a span of 14 bases. Germline CDR1 and CDR2: MNHEY and SMNVEV (reference sequence). The CDR3 length is 15 residues. CDR3 nucleotides: TGTGCCAGCAGTCCCTGGAGGACCAACACAGATACGCAGTATTTT. Translated, it gives CASSPWRTNTDTQYF.

The chain has TRBV29-1 and TRBJ2-5; 10 nucleotides agree with TRBD2. Trimming took 6 bases from V and 2 from J; bases not matched to a gene: 6. The germline CDR1 and CDR2 sequences are SQVTM and ANQGSEA. CDR3 size: 14 residues. The CDR3 region is CSVAGTSVQETQYF. The CDR3 DNA follows: TGCAGCGTGGCCGGGACTAGCGTGCAAGAGACCCAGTACTTC.

This rearrangement joins TRBV4-3 to TRBJ2-7; D gene unclear. This CDR3 has 17 residues. Trimming took 1 base from V and 3 from J, leaving 19 bases between them. Germline loops: CDR1 LGHNA, CDR2 YSLEER. The CDR3 DNA reads TGCGCCAGCAGCCAAGGGATCCACAGCTATCAAGACTACGAGCAGTACTTC. This sequence encodes CASSQGIHSYQDYEQYF.

This chain connects TRBV5-1 to TRBJ2-3; D not certain. The V and J ends lost 7 bases and 2 bases respectively, with 14 bases between them. The CDR3 loop spans 14 amino acids. Per the germline V gene, CDR1 is SGHRS and CDR2 is YFSETQ. In DNA form, the CDR3 reads TGCGCCAGCGCTACCCTACGGATCACAGATACGCAGTATTTT. Its protein product is CASATLRITDTQYF. Filled out from reference TRBV5-1 and TRBJ2-3, the complete variable domain reads KAGVTQTPRYLIKTRGQQVTLSCSPISGHRSVSWYQQTPGQGLQFLFEYFSETQRNKGNFPGRFSGRQFSNSRSEMNVSTLELGDSALYLCASATLRITDTQYFGPGTRLTVL.

J is TRBJ2-6 and V is TRBV6-5; D gene unclear. This CDR3 is 13 amino acids long. From germline, CDR1 is MNHEY and CDR2 SVGAGI. Deletions cut 6 bases from V and 4 bases from J, with 7 bases between. Here the CDR3 DNA reads TGTGCCAGCAGGTCCCTCGGGGCCAACGTCCTGACTTTC. Translation: CASRSLGANVLTF.

This rearrangement joins TRBV7-2 to TRBJ2-3; 8 nucleotides line up with TRBD2. Germline V gene sequence: CDR1 SGHTA, CDR2 FQGNSA. Trimming removed 1 base from V and 3 bases from J; junction bases left unmatched: 6. The CDR3 length is 16 residues. The CDR3 loop is CASSLVAGGGTDTQYF. The CDR3 DNA is TGTGCCAGCAGCTTAGTGGCGGGAGGAGGGACAGATACGCAGTATTTT.

The J gene is TRBJ2-3, the V gene TRBV6-6; 8 bases are a match to TRBD2. After removal of 7 bases from V and 3 bases from J, the junction contained 9 bases not matched to a gene. The CDR3 is made up of 15 amino acids. Germline V CDR1 and CDR2: MNHNY, SVGAGI (reference sequence). This CDR3 is CASMSGGAPTDTQYF. CDR3 DNA: TGTGCCAGCATGTCCGGGGGGGCACCGACAGATACGCAGTATTTT.

The rearrangement links TRBV15 to TRBJ1-2, with D maybe TRBD1 (5 bases). Germline CDR1 and CDR2: LNHNV and YYDKDF (reference sequence). V was clipped by 0 bases and J by 3 bases, with 11 bases between them. The CDR3 totals 15 residues. CDR3 loop: CATSRDRGGDYGYTF. In DNA form, the CDR3 reads TGTGCCACCAGCAGAGATCGGGGGGGAGACTATGGCTACACCTTC.

The chain joins TRBV7-9 to TRBJ2-7, with 9 bases aligning to TRBD1. This CDR3 comprises 14 residues. V lost 5 bases to trimming and J lost 5 bases; unmatched junction nucleotides: 7. CDR1 and CDR2 from the germline V gene are SEHNR and FQNEAQ (reference sequence). CDR3 loop: CASSKWGQGNEQYF. CDR3 sequence (DNA): TGTGCCAGCAGCAAGTGGGGACAGGGTAACGAGCAGTACTTC.

The chain couples TRBV9 to TRBJ1-1, with unresolved D. This CDR3 contains 13 residues. Germline V gene data show CDR1 as SGDLS and CDR2 as YYNGEE. Trimming cost V 0 bases and J 1 base, with 4 bases left between them. The DNA of the CDR3 is TGTGCCAGCAGCGTAGCTTCGAACACTGAAGCTTTCTTT. Translation gives CASSVASNTEAFF.

This sequence joins TRBV18 and TRBJ2-3, with D tentatively TRBD2 (6 bases). The CDR3 contains 14 residues. From germline, CDR1 is KGHSH and CDR2 LQKENI. V gave up 5 bases and J gave up 4 bases, with 13 bases separating them. The CDR3 region has the DNA TGTGCCAGCTCAATTAGCGGCGTACCAGATACGCAGTATTTT. Protein product: CASSISGVPDTQYF.

The rearrangement uses TRBV28 and TRBJ2-1; 10 bases agree with TRBD1. This CDR3 is 15 amino acids long. J was trimmed by 8 bases and V by 6 bases; bases with no gene match: 10. The germline V gene has CDR1 MDHEN and CDR2 SYDVKM. The CDR3 DNA is TGTGCCAGCAGGTTACCGGGACAGGGGTTCCATGAGCAGTTCTTC. Protein sequence: CASRLPGQGFHEQFF.

V and J are TRBV28 and TRBJ2-1; D ambiguous. Trimming left V 4 bases short and J 9 bases short, with 7 bases between. The CDR3 contains 11 residues. Germline V gives CDR1 MDHEN, CDR2 SYDVKM. The CDR3 region is CASSSMGEQFF. The DNA of the CDR3 is TGTGCCAGCAGTTCAATGGGTGAGCAGTTCTTC.

J is TRBJ2-3 and V is TRBV29-1; TRBD1 matches at 9 bases. CDR1 and CDR2 from the germline V gene are SQVTM and ANQGSEA. V lost 6 bases and J lost 3; bases outside the gene matches: 10. The CDR3 has 15 amino acids. This CDR3 is CSVGTGSVVTDTQYF. CDR3 in DNA: TGCAGCGTAGGGACAGGGAGTGTGGTAACAGATACGCAGTATTTT.